This T cell receptor (beta chain) was sequenced in a study of CD8 T cells in ankylosing spondylitis. Study results and limitations: Within peripheral blood, clones linked to disease were CD8+ and relatively rare. Among TCR beta sequences, a motif of several highly homologous variants appeared characteristic of ankylosing spondylitis blood. According to the report, clones linked to the disease were significantly enriched in matched synovial fluid samples taken from ankylosing spondylitis patients.

Libraries for TCR beta were made by quantitative 5'-RACE with molecular barcodes. TCRdb analysed the 5' RACE reads with MiXCR anew, one entry per CDR3 protein. The sample records more than 110,000 distinct CDR3 sequences, roughly 8.3% being singletons. In this sample, this clonotype turned up a few times. Its cognate antigen is unknown. The receptor comes from a male donor with ankylosing spondylitis. Sample: synovial fluid, either unsorted or a sorted T cell fraction (not recorded which).

CDR3 region: CSALMGDNLLGYTF. Here the CDR3 DNA reads TGCAGTGCCCTTATGGGGGACAACCTTCTCGGCTACACCTTC. The chain recombines TRBV20-1 with TRBJ1-2; maybe TRBD1 (6 bases). V was cut by 6 bases and J by 8 bases, with 22 bases left in between. Germline CDR1 and CDR2: DFQATT and SNEGSKA (reference sequence). The CDR3 runs to 14 residues.